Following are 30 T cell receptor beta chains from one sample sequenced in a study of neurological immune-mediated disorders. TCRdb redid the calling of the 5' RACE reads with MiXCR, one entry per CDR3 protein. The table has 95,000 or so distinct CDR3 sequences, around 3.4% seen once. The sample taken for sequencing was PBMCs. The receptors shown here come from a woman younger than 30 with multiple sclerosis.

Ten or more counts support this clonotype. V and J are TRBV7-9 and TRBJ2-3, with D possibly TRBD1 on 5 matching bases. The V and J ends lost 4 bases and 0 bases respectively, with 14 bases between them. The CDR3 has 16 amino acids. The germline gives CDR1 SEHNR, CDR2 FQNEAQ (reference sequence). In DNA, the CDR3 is TGTGCCAGCAGCTCGGAAATGACAGCTAGCACAGATACGCAGTATTTT. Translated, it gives CASSSEMTASTDTQYF.

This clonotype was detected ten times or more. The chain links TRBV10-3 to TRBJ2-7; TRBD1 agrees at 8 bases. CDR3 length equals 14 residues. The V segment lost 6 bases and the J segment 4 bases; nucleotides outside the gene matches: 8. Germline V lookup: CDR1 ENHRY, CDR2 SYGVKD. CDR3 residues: CAISQGQAEYEQYF. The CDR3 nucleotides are TGTGCCATCAGCCAGGGACAGGCCGAATACGAGCAGTACTTC.

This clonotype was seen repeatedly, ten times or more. The CDR3 coding sequence is TGTGCCAGCAGTCGTACTAGCATCGGCTCCTACGAGCAGTACTTC. As protein: CASSRTSIGSYEQYF. The chain couples TRBV7-4 to TRBJ2-7; D possibly corresponds to TRBD2 (6 bases). This CDR3 contains 15 residues. CDR1 and CDR2 from the germline V gene are SGHVT and SQSDAQ. Trimming cost V 6 bases and J 0 bases, with 15 bases left between them.

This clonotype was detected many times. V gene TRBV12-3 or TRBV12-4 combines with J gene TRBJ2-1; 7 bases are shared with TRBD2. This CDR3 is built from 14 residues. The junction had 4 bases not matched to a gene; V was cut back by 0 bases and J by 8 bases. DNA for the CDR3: TGTGCCAGCAGTTTAGCGGGAGGGGTGGATGAGCAGTTCTTC. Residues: CASSLAGGVDEQFF.

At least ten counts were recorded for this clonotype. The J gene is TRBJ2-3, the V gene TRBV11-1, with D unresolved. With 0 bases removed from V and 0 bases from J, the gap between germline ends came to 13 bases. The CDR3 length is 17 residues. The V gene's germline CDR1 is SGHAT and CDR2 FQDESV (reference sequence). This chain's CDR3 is CASSLAPWRMSTDTQYF. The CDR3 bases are TGTGCCAGCAGCTTAGCGCCTTGGCGGATGAGCACAGATACGCAGTATTTT.

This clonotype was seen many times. CDR3 sequence reads: CASSPEGQSNSPLHF. The CDR3 nucleotides are TGCGCCAGCAGCCCGGAGGGGCAGTCCAATTCACCCCTCCACTTT. This chain connects TRBV5-1 to TRBJ1-6; tentatively, D is TRBD1 (5 bases). Between the trimmed V and J ends, which lost 4 bases and 7 bases, there was a span of 15 bases. Germline assignment: CDR1 SGHRS and CDR2 YFSETQ. The CDR3 extends over 15 amino acids. The whole variable domain, filled in from reference TRBV5-1 and TRBJ1-6, reads KAGVTQTPRYLIKTRGQQVTLSCSPISGHRSVSWYQQTPGQGLQFLFEYFSETQRNKGNFPGRFSGRQFSNSRSEMNVSTLELGDSALYLCASSPEGQSNSPLHFGNGTRLTVT.

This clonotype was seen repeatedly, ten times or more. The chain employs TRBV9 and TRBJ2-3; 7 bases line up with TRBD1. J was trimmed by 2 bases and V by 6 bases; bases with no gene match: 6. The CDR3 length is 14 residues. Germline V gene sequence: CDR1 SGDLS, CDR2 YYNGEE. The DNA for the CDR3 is TGTGCCAGCAACAAACAGGGGCACACAGATACGCAGTATTTT. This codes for CASNKQGHTDTQYF. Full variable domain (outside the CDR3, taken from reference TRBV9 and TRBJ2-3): DSGVTQTPKHLITATGQRVTLRCSPRSGDLSVYWYQQSLDQGLQFLIQYYNGEERAKGNILERFSAQQFPDLHSELNLSSLELGDSALYFCASNKQGHTDTQYFGPGTRLTVL.

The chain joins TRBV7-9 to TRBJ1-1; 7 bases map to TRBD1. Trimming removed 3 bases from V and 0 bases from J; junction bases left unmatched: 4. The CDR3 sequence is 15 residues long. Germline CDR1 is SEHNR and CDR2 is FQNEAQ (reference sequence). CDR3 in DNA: TGTGCCAGCAGCTTGCAGGGGGTGATGAACACTGAAGCTTTCTTT. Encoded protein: CASSLQGVMNTEAFF.

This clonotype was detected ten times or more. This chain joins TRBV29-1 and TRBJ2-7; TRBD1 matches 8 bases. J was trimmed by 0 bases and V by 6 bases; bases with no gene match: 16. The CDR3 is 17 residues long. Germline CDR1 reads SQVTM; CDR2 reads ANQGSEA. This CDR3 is CSVELGATGASSYEQYF. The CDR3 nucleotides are TGCAGCGTCGAACTTGGCGCGACAGGGGCTAGCTCCTACGAGCAGTACTTC.

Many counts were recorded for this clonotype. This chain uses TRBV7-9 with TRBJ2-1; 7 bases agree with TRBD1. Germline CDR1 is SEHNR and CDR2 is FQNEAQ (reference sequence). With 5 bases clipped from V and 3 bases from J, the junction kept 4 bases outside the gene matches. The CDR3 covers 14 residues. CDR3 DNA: TGTGCCAGCAGCACGGACAGGTACTACAATGAGCAGTTCTTC. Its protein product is CASSTDRYYNEQFF.

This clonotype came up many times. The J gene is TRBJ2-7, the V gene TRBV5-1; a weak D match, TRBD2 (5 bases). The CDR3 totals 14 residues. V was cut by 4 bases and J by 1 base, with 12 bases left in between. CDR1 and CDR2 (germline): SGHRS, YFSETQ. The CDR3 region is CASSPLERSYEQYF. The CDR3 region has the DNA TGCGCCAGCAGCCCCCTGGAGCGGTCCTACGAGCAGTACTTC.

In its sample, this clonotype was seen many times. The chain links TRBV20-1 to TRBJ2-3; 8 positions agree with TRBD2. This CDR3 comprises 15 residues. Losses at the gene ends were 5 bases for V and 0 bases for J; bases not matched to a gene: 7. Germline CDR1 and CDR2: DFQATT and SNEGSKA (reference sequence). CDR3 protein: CSASSGLASTDTQYF. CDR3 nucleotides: TGCAGTGCTTCTAGCGGGTTAGCTAGCACAGATACGCAGTATTTT.

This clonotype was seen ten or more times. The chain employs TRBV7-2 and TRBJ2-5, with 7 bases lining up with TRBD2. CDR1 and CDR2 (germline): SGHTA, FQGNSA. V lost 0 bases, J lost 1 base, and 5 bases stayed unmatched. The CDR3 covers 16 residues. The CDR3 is CASSLAGTNTQETQYF. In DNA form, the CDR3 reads TGTGCCAGCAGCTTAGCCGGGACTAACACCCAAGAGACCCAGTACTTC.

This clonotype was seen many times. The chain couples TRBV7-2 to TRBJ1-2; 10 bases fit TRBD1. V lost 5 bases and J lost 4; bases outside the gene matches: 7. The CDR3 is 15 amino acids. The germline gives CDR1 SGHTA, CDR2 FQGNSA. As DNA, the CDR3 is TGTGCCAGCAGCCGAGACAGGGGGCGAGGCTATGGCTACACCTTC. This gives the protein CASSRDRGRGYGYTF.

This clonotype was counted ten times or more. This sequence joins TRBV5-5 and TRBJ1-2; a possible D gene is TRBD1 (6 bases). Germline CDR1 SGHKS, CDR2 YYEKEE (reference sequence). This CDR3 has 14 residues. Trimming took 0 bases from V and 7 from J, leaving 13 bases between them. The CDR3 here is CASSLDVQGIGYTF. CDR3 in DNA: TGTGCCAGCAGCTTGGACGTTCAGGGGATTGGCTACACCTTC.

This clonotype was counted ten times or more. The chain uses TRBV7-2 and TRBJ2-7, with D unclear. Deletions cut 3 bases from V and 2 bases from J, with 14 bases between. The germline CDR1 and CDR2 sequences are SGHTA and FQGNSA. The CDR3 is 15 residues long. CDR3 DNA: TGTGCCAGCAGCTTGAGGTGGAGTCCTACCTACGAGCAGTACTTC. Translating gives CASSLRWSPTYEQYF.

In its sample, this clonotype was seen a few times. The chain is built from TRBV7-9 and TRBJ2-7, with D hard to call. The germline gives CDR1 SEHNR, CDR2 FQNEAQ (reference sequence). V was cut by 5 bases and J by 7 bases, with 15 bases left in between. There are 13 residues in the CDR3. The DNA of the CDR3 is TGTGCCAGCAGCCGACTCGGTTTCGATGAGCAGTACTTC. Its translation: CASSRLGFDEQYF. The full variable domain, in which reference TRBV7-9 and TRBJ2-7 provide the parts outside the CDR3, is DTGVSQNPRHKITKRGQNVTFRCDPISEHNRLYWYRQTLGQGPEFLTYFQNEAQLEKSRLLSDRFSAERPKGSFSTLEIQRTEQGDSAMYLCASSRLGFDEQYFGPGTRLTVT.

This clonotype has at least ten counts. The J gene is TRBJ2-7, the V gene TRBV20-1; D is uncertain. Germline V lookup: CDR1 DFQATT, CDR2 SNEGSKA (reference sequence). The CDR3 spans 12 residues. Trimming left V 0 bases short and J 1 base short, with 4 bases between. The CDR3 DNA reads TGCAGTGCTAGAGACAGATCCTACGAGCAGTACTTC. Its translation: CSARDRSYEQYF.

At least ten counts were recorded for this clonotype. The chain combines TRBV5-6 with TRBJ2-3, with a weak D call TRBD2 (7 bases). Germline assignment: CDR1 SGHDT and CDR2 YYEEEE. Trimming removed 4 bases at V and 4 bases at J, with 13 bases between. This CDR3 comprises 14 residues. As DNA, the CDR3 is TGTGCCAGCAGCCGACGGGGGGCCCCAGATACGCAGTATTTT. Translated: CASSRRGAPDTQYF.

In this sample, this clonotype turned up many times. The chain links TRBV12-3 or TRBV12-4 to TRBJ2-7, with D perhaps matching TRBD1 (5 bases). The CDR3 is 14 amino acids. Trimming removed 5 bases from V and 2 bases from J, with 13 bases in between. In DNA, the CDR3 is TGTGCCAGCAGTCCGACAGCAGGCCCCTACGAGCAGTACTTC. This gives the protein CASSPTAGPYEQYF.

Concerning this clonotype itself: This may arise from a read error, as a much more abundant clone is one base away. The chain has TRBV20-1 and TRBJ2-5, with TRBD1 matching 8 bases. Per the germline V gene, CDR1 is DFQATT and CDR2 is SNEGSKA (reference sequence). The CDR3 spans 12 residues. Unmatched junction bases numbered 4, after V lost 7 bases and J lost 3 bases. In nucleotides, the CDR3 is TGCAGTGTTGAACAGGGGGAAGAGACCCAGTACTTC. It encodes CSVEQGEETQYF.

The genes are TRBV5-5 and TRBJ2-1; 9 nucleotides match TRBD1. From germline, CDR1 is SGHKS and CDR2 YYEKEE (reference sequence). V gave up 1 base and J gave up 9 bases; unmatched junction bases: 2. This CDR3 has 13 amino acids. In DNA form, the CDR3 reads TGTGCCAGCAGCTTGTGGGACAGGGTTGAGCAGTTCTTC. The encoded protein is CASSLWDRVEQFF.

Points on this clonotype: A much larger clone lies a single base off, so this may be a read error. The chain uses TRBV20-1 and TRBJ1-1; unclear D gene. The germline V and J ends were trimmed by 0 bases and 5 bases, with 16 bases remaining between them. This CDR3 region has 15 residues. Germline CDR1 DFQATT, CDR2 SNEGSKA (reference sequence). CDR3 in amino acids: CSARDPQKGWTEAFF. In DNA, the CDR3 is TGCAGTGCTAGAGATCCCCAAAAGGGCTGGACTGAAGCTTTCTTT.

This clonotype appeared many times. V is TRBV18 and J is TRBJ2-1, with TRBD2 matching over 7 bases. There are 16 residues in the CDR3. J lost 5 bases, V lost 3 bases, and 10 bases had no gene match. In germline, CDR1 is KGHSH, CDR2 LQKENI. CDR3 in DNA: TGTGCCAGCTCACCCCGAGGCGGGAGTGAAGACAATGAGCAGTTCTTC. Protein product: CASSPRGGSEDNEQFF. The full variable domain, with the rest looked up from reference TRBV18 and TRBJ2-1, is NAGVMQNPRHLVRRRGQEARLRCSPMKGHSHVYWYRQLPEEGLKFMVYLQKENIIDESGMPKERFSAEFPKEGPSILRIQQVVRGDSAAYFCASSPRGGSEDNEQFFGPGTRLTVL.

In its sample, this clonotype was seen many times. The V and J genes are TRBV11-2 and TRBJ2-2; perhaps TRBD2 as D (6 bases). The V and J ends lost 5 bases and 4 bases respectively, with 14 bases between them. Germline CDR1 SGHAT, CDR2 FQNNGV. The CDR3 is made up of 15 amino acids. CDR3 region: CASSLIAGSTGELFF. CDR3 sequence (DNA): TGTGCCAGCAGCCTAATTGCCGGGAGCACCGGGGAGCTGTTTTTT.

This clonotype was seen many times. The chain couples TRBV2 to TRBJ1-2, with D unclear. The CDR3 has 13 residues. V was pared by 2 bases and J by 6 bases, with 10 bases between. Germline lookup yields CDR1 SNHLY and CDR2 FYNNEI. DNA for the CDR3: TGTGCCAGCAGTGAAATGTTCGGGGATGGCTACACCTTC. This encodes CASSEMFGDGYTF. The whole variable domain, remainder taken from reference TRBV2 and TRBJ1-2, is EPEVTQTPSHQVTQMGQEVILRCVPISNHLYFYWYRQILGQKVEFLVSFYNNEISEKSEIFDDQFSVERPDGSNFTLKIRSTKLEDSAMYFCASSEMFGDGYTFGSGTRLTVV.

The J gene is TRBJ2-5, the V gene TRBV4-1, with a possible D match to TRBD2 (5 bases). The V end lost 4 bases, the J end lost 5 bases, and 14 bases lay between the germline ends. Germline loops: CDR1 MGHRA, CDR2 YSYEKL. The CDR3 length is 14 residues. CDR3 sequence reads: CASSLLLVSETQYF. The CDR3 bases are TGCGCCAGCAGCCTCCTACTAGTAAGCGAGACCCAGTACTTC.

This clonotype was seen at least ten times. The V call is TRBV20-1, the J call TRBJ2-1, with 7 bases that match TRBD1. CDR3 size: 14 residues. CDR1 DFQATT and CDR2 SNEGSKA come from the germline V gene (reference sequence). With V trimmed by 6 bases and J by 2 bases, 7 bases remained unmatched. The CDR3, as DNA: TGCAGTGCCGCAAAGACAGGGCCCTACAATGAGCAGTTCTTC. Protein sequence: CSAAKTGPYNEQFF.

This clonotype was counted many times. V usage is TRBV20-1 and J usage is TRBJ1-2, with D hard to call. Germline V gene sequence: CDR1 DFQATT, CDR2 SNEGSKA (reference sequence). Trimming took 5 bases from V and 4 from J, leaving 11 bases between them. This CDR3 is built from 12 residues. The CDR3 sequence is CSAEDGSYGYTF. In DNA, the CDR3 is TGCAGTGCTGAGGACGGCAGCTATGGCTACACCTTC.

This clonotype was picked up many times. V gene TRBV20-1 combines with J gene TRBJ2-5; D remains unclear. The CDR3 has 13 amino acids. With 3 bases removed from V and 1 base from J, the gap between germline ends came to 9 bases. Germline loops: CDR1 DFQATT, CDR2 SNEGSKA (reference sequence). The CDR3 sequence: CSASVGTQETQYF. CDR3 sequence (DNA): TGCAGTGCTAGTGTCGGCACCCAAGAGACCCAGTACTTC.